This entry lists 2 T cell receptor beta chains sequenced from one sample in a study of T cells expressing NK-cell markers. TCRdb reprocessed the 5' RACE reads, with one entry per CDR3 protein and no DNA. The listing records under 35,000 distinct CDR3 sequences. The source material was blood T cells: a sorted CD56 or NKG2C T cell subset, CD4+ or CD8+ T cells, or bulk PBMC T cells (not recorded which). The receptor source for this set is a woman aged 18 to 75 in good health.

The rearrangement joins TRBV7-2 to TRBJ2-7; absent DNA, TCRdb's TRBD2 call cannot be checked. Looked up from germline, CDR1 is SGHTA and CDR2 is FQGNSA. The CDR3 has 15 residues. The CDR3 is CASSSWTSGSYEQYF.

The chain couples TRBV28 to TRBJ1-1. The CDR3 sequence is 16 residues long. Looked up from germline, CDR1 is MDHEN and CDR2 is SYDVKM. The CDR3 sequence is CASSAGPNSMNTEAFF.